The 16 T cell receptor beta chains listed next were all sequenced from one sample in a study of response to subunit inactivated influenza vaccine. Via MiXCR, TCRdb re-called the RT-PCR reads, giving one row per CDR3 protein. The data contain about 580,000 distinct CDR3 sequences, about 15% of them seen just once; the ten biggest clones take up around 10%. The material was PBMCs from blood, obtained 11 to 12 days after vaccination. These receptors were taken from a man in his fifties who received an inactivated influenza vaccine.

A few counts support this clonotype. This chain uses TRBV20-1 with TRBJ2-5; D may match TRBD1 or TRBD2 (5 bases each). This CDR3 spans 15 amino acids. Trimming took 7 bases from V and 5 from J, leaving 23 bases between them. CDR1 DFQATT and CDR2 SNEGSKA come from the germline V gene (reference sequence). The DNA of the CDR3 is TGCAGTGGAACGGACCCGAGGGGTATCCATGAGACCCAGTACTTC. Encoded protein: CSGTDPRGIHETQYF.

The chain carries TRBV7-9 and TRBJ2-1; D tentatively fits TRBD1 or TRBD2 (5 bases each). Trimming removed 5 bases at V and 7 bases at J, with 18 bases between. The CDR3 runs to 15 residues. Per the germline V gene, CDR1 is SEHNR and CDR2 is FQNEAQ (reference sequence). The CDR3 is CASSLTSRGTNEQFF. CDR3 nucleotides: TGTGCCAGCAGCCTAACGTCCCGTGGGACGAATGAGCAGTTCTTC.

This clonotype appeared a few times. The V and J genes are TRBV2 and TRBJ1-1; D unresolved. Germline V lookup: CDR1 SNHLY, CDR2 FYNNEI. V lost 8 bases and J lost 0, with 13 bases in between. The CDR3 covers 14 residues. CDR3 coding DNA: TGTGCCAGCGAGGTAGCCCCCATGAACACTGAAGCTTTCTTT. This encodes CASEVAPMNTEAFF.

Comment on this clonotype: One end of the junction fails to match germline, which may point to a read error. This chain connects TRBV6-2 or TRBV6-3 to TRBJ2-3, with 8 bases aligning to TRBD2. CDR1 is MNHEY, CDR2 SVGEGT, per germline. This CDR3 has 12 residues. For the CDR3, the DNA is TGTGCCAGCAGTTACCCGGGACTAGGGATTCTTTTT. Residues: CASSYPGLGILF.

This clonotype was seen only a few times. The rearrangement links TRBV28 to TRBJ2-7, with a tentative D call TRBD1 (5 bases). CDR1 is MDHEN and CDR2 is SYDVKM in the germline V gene. The CDR3 consists of 10 residues. Trimming removed 5 bases from V and 9 bases from J, with 8 bases in between. The CDR3 nucleotides are TGTGCCAGCAGTGGGGCCATGCAGTACTTC. Amino acids: CASSGAMQYF.

Only a few counts were recorded for this clonotype. The chain recombines TRBV5-1 with TRBJ2-3; either TRBD1 or TRBD2 may fit D (5 bases each). The CDR3 sequence is 13 residues long. Germline CDR1 SGHRS, CDR2 YFSETQ. Trimming left V 3 bases short and J 0 bases short, with 5 bases between. CDR3 bases: TGCGCCAGCAGCTGGGACAGCACAGATACGCAGTATTTT. Translation gives CASSWDSTDTQYF.

The rearrangement joins TRBV29-1 to TRBJ2-7; D perhaps matches TRBD1 (6 bases). Germline lookup yields CDR1 SQVTM and CDR2 ANQGSEA. Trimming left V 4 bases short and J 6 bases short, with 19 bases between. The CDR3 runs 14 residues. The CDR3 region has the DNA TGCAGCGTTGCCTCGTCCAGGGGATGGGCCGAGCAGTACTTC. Translated: CSVASSRGWAEQYF.

The chain combines TRBV12-3 or TRBV12-4 with TRBJ1-1; D call uncertain. The CDR3 runs 13 residues. V was shortened by 6 bases and J by 1 base, with 9 bases between the two germline ends. The CDR3 region is CASRNSANTEAFF. The CDR3 coding sequence is TGTGCCAGCAGGAATTCCGCGAACACTGAAGCTTTCTTT.

As DNA, the CDR3 is TGCAGCGTTGTGGACAGGGAAAACAATGAGCAGTTCTTC. As protein: CSVVDRENNEQFF. The V and J genes are TRBV29-1 and TRBJ2-1, with 8 bases aligning to TRBD1. CDR1 and CDR2 (germline): SQVTM, ANQGSEA. J lost 5 bases, V lost 4 bases, and 4 bases had no gene match. This CDR3 spans 13 amino acids.

The genes are TRBV24-1 and TRBJ2-2; tentatively, D is TRBD2 (7 bases). V was pared by 12 bases and J by 3 bases, with 16 bases between. The germline CDR1 and CDR2 sequences are KGHDR and SFDVKD. This CDR3 has 14 residues. The CDR3: CAASRGGDTGELFF. As DNA, the CDR3 is TGTGCCGCGAGCAGAGGGGGGGACACCGGGGAGCTGTTTTTT.

In this sample, this clonotype turned up a few times. V is TRBV6-5 and J is TRBJ2-7, with D unresolved. CDR1 MNHEY and CDR2 SVGAGI come from the germline V gene. The V gene lost 4 bases and the J gene lost 3 bases, with 16 bases spanning the gap. The CDR3 has 15 residues. The CDR3 DNA follows: TGTGCCAGCAGTTCTGGACCAGGTGGGAACTACGAGCAGTACTTC. This codes for CASSSGPGGNYEQYF.

The V and J genes are TRBV7-6 and TRBJ2-5; no definite D call. With 1 base removed from V and 0 bases from J, the gap between germline ends came to 9 bases. CDR1 and CDR2 (germline): SGHVS, FNYEAQ. The CDR3 spans 15 residues. This CDR3 reads CASSLVVTDQETQYF. For the CDR3, the DNA is TGTGCCAGCAGCTTAGTTGTGACGGACCAAGAGACCCAGTACTTC.

There are many counts of this clonotype. The V gene is TRBV29-1, the J gene TRBJ2-7; 11 bases agree with TRBD1. The CDR3 consists of 14 residues. CDR1 and CDR2 from the germline V gene are SQVTM and ANQGSEA. V trimming: 6 bases; J trimming: 2 bases; junction bases outside the gene matches: 6. CDR3 sequence reads: CSVEDRGRPYEQYF. Written as DNA, the CDR3 is TGCAGCGTAGAGGACAGGGGGCGCCCCTACGAGCAGTACTTC.

This clonotype was observed a handful of times. V usage is TRBV6-1 and J usage is TRBJ2-1, with 13 bases that match TRBD2. Losses at the gene ends were 6 bases for V and 6 bases for J; bases not matched to a gene: 5. Germline CDR1 reads MNHNS; CDR2 reads SASEGT. This CDR3 contains 15 residues. This CDR3 reads CASRSLAGGLNEQFF. The CDR3, as DNA: TGTGCCAGCAGATCACTAGCGGGGGGGCTCAATGAGCAGTTCTTC.

In this sample, this clonotype turned up a few times. V usage is TRBV20-1 and J usage is TRBJ1-5; unclear D gene. The germline gives CDR1 DFQATT, CDR2 SNEGSKA (reference sequence). The germline V and J ends were trimmed by 4 bases and 0 bases, with 13 bases remaining between them. The CDR3 runs 15 residues. The CDR3 protein is CSATSTAYSNQPQHF. Here the CDR3 DNA reads TGCAGTGCTACCTCGACCGCCTATAGCAATCAGCCCCAGCATTTT.

There are many counts of this clonotype. The rearrangement joins TRBV7-9 to TRBJ2-7; D possibly corresponds to TRBD2 (5 bases). With 3 bases removed from V and 7 bases from J, the gap between germline ends came to 13 bases. CDR3 length: 13 amino acids. Looked up from germline, CDR1 is SEHNR and CDR2 is FQNEAQ (reference sequence). The CDR3 reads CASSFETTGEQYF. The CDR3 nucleotides are TGTGCCAGCAGCTTCGAGACTACGGGGGAGCAGTACTTC.